This TCR beta chain was captured by sequencing in a study of blood T cell repertoires in COVID-19. Study-wide context: From T cells, B-cell-depleted T cells, or PBMCs came the material, which was cDNA or gDNA.

Everyone who took part was roughly 18 to 95 years old, and they came from over 20 US areas. Grouping used clinical history reported by participants in a survey and questionnaire. Libraries were prepared by immunoSEQ multiplex PCR; TCRdb keeps only in-frame clonotypes and omits some of them. The sample records around 50,000 clones, about 78% being singletons. The clonotype originates from a woman in her 50s with acute COVID-19. The specimen sequenced was PBMCs or T cells enriched from blood (not recorded which).

For the CDR3, the DNA is TGTGCCAGCAGCCCCTCCGGGGGGCTGGTCGCTGAAGCTTTCTTT. Translated, it gives CASSPSGGLVAEAFF. V gene TRBV9 combines with J gene TRBJ1-1, with D maybe TRBD1 (6 bases). This CDR3 has 15 residues. The ends were cut back, 4 bases at V and 6 bases at J, with 19 bases in the middle. Germline V gene sequence: CDR1 SGDLS, CDR2 YYNGEE.